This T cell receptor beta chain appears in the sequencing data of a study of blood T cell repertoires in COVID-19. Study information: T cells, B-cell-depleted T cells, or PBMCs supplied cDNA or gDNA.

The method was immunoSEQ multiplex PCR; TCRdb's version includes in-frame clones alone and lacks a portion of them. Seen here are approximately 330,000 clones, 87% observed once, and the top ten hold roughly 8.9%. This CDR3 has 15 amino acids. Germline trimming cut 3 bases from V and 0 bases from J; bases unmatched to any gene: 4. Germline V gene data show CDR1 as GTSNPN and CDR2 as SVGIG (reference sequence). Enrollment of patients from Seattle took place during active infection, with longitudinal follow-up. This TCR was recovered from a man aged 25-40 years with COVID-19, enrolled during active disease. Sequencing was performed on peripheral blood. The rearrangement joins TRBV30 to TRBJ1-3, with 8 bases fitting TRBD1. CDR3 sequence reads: CAWSTGTGSGNTIYF. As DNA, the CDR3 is TGTGCCTGGAGCACTGGGACAGGCTCTGGAAACACCATATATTTT.